This TCR beta chain appears in the sequencing data of a study of blood T cell repertoires in COVID-19. Study as a whole: The samples span acute and convalescent COVID-19 from the United States, Italy and Spain.

Profiled with immunoSEQ multiplex PCR; TCRdb holds only in-frame clones, not every one. Among 150,000 to 160,000 clones listed, approximately 83% were seen once. Trimming cost V 6 bases and J 6 bases, with 21 bases left between them. The CDR3 sequence is 16 residues long. The germline V gene encodes CDR1 LNHDA and CDR2 SQIVND (reference sequence). The material sequenced was peripheral blood. The J gene is TRBJ2-1, the V gene TRBV19, with D maybe TRBD2 (6 bases). The source is a woman aged 55-70 years with acute or convalescent COVID-19. The CDR3 sequence: CASRGRGGVALNEQFF. For the CDR3, the DNA is TGTGCCAGTAGGGGCCGGGGCGGGGTGGCCCTCAATGAGCAGTTCTTC.